These 5 T cell receptor beta chains were all obtained from the same sample, sequenced in a study of cytomegalovirus exposure and HLA in healthy donors. The PCR contained 60 Vbeta and 13 Jbeta primers. Clones were read by immunoSEQ multiplex PCR, and TCRdb kept only the in-frame ones, dropping some. In all, the sample yields 200,000 to 250,000 clones. Sequenced: PBMCs. The receptors were sampled from a young woman in good health and CMV-seropositive.

The chain employs TRBV27 and TRBJ1-1; no definite D call. This CDR3 contains 14 residues. V lost 1 base, J lost 3 bases, and 9 bases lay in between. Germline V CDR1 and CDR2: MNHEY, SMNVEV (reference sequence). In nucleotides, the CDR3 is TGTGCCAGCAGTTTATTTGCGAGGGACACTGAAGCTTTCTTT. It codes for CASSLFARDTEAFF.

The CDR3 reads CASSPRTDNEKLFF. CDR3 coding DNA: TGTGCCAGCTCACCACGGACAGATAATGAAAAACTGTTTTTT. The chain links TRBV18 to TRBJ1-4; the D gene is possibly TRBD1 (6 bases). CDR1 is KGHSH and CDR2 is LQKENI in the germline V gene. V was clipped by 1 base and J by 4 bases, with 7 bases between them. The CDR3 is 14 amino acids. The full variable domain, rest sourced from reference TRBV18 and TRBJ1-4, is NAGVMQNPRHLVRRRGQEARLRCSPMKGHSHVYWYRQLPEEGLKFMVYLQKENIIDESGMPKERFSAEFPKEGPSILRIQQVVRGDSAAYFCASSPRTDNEKLFFGSGTQLSVL.

The rearrangement uses TRBV18 and TRBJ2-6; perhaps TRBD2 as D (5 bases). This CDR3 spans 20 amino acids. The V gene lost 3 bases and the J gene lost 0 bases, with 21 bases spanning the gap. Looked up from germline, CDR1 is KGHSH and CDR2 is LQKENI. CDR3 DNA: TGTGCCAGCTCACCTTATACGGGCGGGTCCTTCTTCTCTGGGGCCAACGTCCTGACTTTC. Encoded protein: CASSPYTGGSFFSGANVLTF.

The genes are TRBV7-9 and TRBJ2-1, with a tentative D call TRBD2 (6 bases). Trimming took off 1 base at V and 6 bases at J, with 7 bases between the two ends. The V gene's germline CDR1 is SEHNR and CDR2 FQNEAQ (reference sequence). The CDR3 is 13 amino acids. The CDR3 nucleotides are TGTGCCAGCAGCTTAGGGGGACTCAATGAGCAGTTCTTC. Its protein is CASSLGGLNEQFF.

The V and J genes are TRBV27 and TRBJ2-3; 7 nucleotides line up with TRBD2. V lost 8 bases to trimming and J lost 5 bases; unmatched junction nucleotides: 13. The CDR3 extends over 15 amino acids. The germline V gene has CDR1 MNHEY and CDR2 SMNVEV (reference sequence). CDR3 nucleotide sequence: TGTGCCAGCGGTTCCCCACTAGCGTCCATAGATACGCAGTATTTT. It encodes CASGSPLASIDTQYF.